A single sample is the source of the 7 T cell receptor beta chains below, sequenced in a study of blood T cell repertoires in COVID-19. Profiling relied on immunoSEQ multiplex PCR, and the TCRdb table lists in-frame clones only, not all of them. This sample yields 150,000 to 200,000 clones, of which approximately 85% are seen a single time; 5% to 7.5% belongs to the top ten. The sample comprised PBMCs or T cells enriched from blood (not recorded which). The source of these receptors is a man aged 35 to 55 who had recovered from COVID-19.

The chain joins TRBV30 to TRBJ1-3; TRBD1 aligns across 7 bases. The V segment lost 7 bases and the J segment 1 base; nucleotides outside the gene matches: 7. This CDR3 spans 14 amino acids. Germline values: CDR1 GTSNPN, CDR2 SVGIG (reference sequence). The CDR3 coding sequence is TGTGCCTTAAGACCAGGGGGTTCTGGAAACACCATATATTTT. The encoded protein is CALRPGGSGNTIYF. Full variable domain (missing parts from reference TRBV30 and TRBJ1-3): SQTIHQWPATLVQPVGSPLSLECTVEGTSNPNLYWYRQAAGRGLQLLFYSVGIGQISSEVPQNLSASRPQDRQFILSSKKLLLSDSGFYLCALRPGGSGNTIYFGEGSWLTVV.

The chain employs TRBV6-5 and TRBJ1-5, with a tentative D call TRBD1 (6 bases). V dropped 6 bases and J dropped 2 bases, with 11 bases sitting between them. CDR1 is MNHEY, CDR2 SVGAGI, per germline. The CDR3 length is 14 residues. The DNA of the CDR3 is TGTGCCAGCAGGGACCGGACAGGCAATCAGCCCCAGCATTTT. It translates to CASRDRTGNQPQHF.

The chain couples TRBV18 to TRBJ1-1; 8 bases line up with TRBD1. The CDR3 contains 13 residues. CDR1 is KGHSH, CDR2 LQKENI, per germline. V gave up 4 bases and J gave up 4 bases; unmatched junction bases: 2. DNA for the CDR3: TGTGCCAGCTCACGTACAGGGGGCACTGAAGCTTTCTTT. This translates into CASSRTGGTEAFF.

The gene calls are TRBV18 and TRBJ1-1; no firm D call. Germline-derived CDR1 and CDR2 are KGHSH and LQKENI. The ends were cut back, 5 bases at V and 5 bases at J, with 15 bases in the middle. The CDR3 loop spans 14 amino acids. Here the CDR3 DNA reads TGTGCCAGCTCATCGGACTCGCTCGGGACTGAAGCTTTCTTT. Translating gives CASSSDSLGTEAFF. Based on the CDR3 plus reference TRBV18 and TRBJ1-1, the full variable domain is NAGVMQNPRHLVRRRGQEARLRCSPMKGHSHVYWYRQLPEEGLKFMVYLQKENIIDESGMPKERFSAEFPKEGPSILRIQQVVRGDSAAYFCASSSDSLGTEAFFGQGTRLTVV.

The chain joins TRBV6-5 to TRBJ1-5, with TRBD1 matching 8 bases. Trimming cost V 6 bases and J 3 bases; bases outside gene matches: 4. This CDR3 is 14 amino acids long. Germline V lookup: CDR1 MNHEY, CDR2 SVGAGI. The CDR3 DNA sequence: TGTGCCAGCAGCGACAGGGGTTTCAATCAGCCCCAGCATTTT. Protein: CASSDRGFNQPQHF.

V and J are TRBV19 and TRBJ1-1; D is unclear. CDR1 is LNHDA and CDR2 is SQIVND in the germline V gene (reference sequence). CDR3 length equals 15 residues. Trimming took off 0 bases at V and 2 bases at J, with 10 bases between the two ends. This chain's CDR3 is CASSIDGHPNTEAFF. CDR3 bases: TGTGCCAGTAGTATAGATGGGCACCCTAACACTGAAGCTTTCTTT. The full variable domain, with the rest looked up from reference TRBV19 and TRBJ1-1, is DGGITQSPKYLFRKEGQNVTLSCEQNLNHDAMYWYRQDPGQGLRLIYYSQIVNDFQKGDIAEGYSVSREKKESFPLTVTSAQKNPTAFYLCASSIDGHPNTEAFFGQGTRLTVV.

The chain couples TRBV2 to TRBJ1-4, with D unresolved. CDR3 length: 16 amino acids. Trimming took off 4 bases at V and 7 bases at J, with 19 bases between the two ends. CDR1 and CDR2 (germline): SNHLY, FYNNEI. In DNA form, the CDR3 reads TGTGCCAGCAGTGCCCGGTGGAGGGAAGTGGGTGAAAAACTGTTTTTT. Residues: CASSARWREVGEKLFF.